The clone carrying this T cell receptor (beta chain) was seen a single time. The CDR3 extends over 16 amino acids. Germline CDR1 and CDR2: SGHTA and FQGNSA. The V gene lost 1 base and the J gene lost 0 bases, with 9 bases spanning the gap. As processed by the authors: From reference gene primer amplification, estimates of nucleated cell counts were derived. Assay: immunoSEQ multiplex PCR; the TCRdb copy retains only in-frame clones and omits some. V and J calls and clone size follow that table, whereas D and trimming were derived from the DNA. This sample carries fewer than 300,000 clones, about 89% of them seen once, and the ten largest clones take approximately 9.8%. The data derive from a study of blood T cell repertoires in COVID-19. Study-level information: Samples taken during acute and convalescent COVID-19 were collected in the United States, Italy and Spain.

V is TRBV7-2 and J is TRBJ2-2, with D unresolved. The sample taken for sequencing was peripheral blood. This TCR came from a man aged 40-55 years who had recovered from COVID-19. The CDR3 DNA reads as TGTGCCAGCAGCTTAGTGTCCAGAACGAACACCGGGGAGCTGTTTTTT. It codes for CASSLVSRTNTGELFF.